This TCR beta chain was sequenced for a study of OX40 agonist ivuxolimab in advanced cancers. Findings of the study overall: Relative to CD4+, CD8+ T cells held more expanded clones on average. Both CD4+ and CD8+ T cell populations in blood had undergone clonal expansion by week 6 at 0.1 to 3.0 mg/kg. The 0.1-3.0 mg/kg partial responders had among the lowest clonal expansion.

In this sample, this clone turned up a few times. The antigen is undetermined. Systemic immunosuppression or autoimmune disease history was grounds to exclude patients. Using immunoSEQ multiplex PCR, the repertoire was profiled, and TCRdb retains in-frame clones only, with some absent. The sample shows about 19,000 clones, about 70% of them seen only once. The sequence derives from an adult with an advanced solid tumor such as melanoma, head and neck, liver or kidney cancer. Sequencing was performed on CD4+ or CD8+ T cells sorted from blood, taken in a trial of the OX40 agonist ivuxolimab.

The CDR3 DNA follows: TGTGCCAGTAGTATCGGGCTACCGACCACCGGGGAGCTGTTTTTT. Its translation is CASSIGLPTTGELFF. The chain uses TRBV19 and TRBJ2-2; D is unclear. There are 15 residues in the CDR3. Germline CDR1 reads LNHDA; CDR2 reads SQIVND (reference sequence). V dropped 3 bases and J dropped 4 bases, with 12 bases sitting between them. Using reference TRBV19 and TRBJ2-2 for the parts outside the CDR3, the full variable domain is DGGITQSPKYLFRKEGQNVTLSCEQNLNHDAMYWYRQDPGQGLRLIYYSQIVNDFQKGDIAEGYSVSREKKESFPLTVTSAQKNPTAFYLCASSIGLPTTGELFFGEGSRLTVL.